The rows below give T cell receptor beta chains drawn from one sample of a study of OX40 agonist ivuxolimab in advanced cancers. Here immunoSEQ multiplex PCR was the method, and the copy in TCRdb shows in-frame clones only, minus some. The sample holds around 30,000 clones, roughly nine tenths seen once. The specimen comprised CD4+ or CD8+ T cells sorted from blood, sampled in a trial of the OX40 agonist ivuxolimab. The receptors stem from an adult with an advanced solid tumor such as melanoma, head and neck, liver or kidney cancer. Both conserved end residues are part of each CDR3. Each record gives: V gene, clone size, D gene, J gene, CDR3 protein, CDR3 DNA. D genes are given only for firm matches. Size is omitted from some rows. Given values are once, few, many or a class for expanded clones.

>TRBV14|NA|TRBD2|TRBJ2-5
CASSQDALLAGAEGQETQYF
TGTGCCAGCAGCCAAGATGCTCTGCTAGCGGGAGCTGAGGGGCAAGAGACCCAGTACTTC
>TRBV29-1|NA|NA|TRBJ2-3
CSVEGGSDTQYF
TGCAGCGTCGAGGGGGGTTCGGATACGCAGTATTTT
>TRBV7-9|once|TRBD2|TRBJ2-7
CASSLRGRIYEQYF
TGTGCCAGCAGTTTGCGGGGGAGGATATACGAGCAGTACTTC
>TRBV27|NA|NA|TRBJ1-5
CASSLFFNQPQHF
TGTGCCAGCAGTTTATTTTTCAATCAGCCCCAGCATTTT
>TRBV9|NA|NA|TRBJ2-2
CASSVVSTGELFF
TGTGCCAGCAGCGTAGTTTCCACCGGGGAGCTGTTTTTT
>TRBV15|once|TRBD1|TRBJ1-5
CATSGTVSLDQPQHF
TGTGCCACCAGCGGGACAGTGAGCCTCGATCAGCCCCAGCATTTT
>TRBV5-4|once|NA|TRBJ2-1
CASSFTDEQFF
TGTGCCAGCAGCTTCACGGATGAGCAGTTCTTC
>TRBV19|NA|NA|TRBJ1-1
CASSIDSLNTEAFF
TGTGCCAGTAGTATAGACAGTTTGAACACTGAAGCTTTCTTT
>TRBV10-2|NA|NA|TRBJ2-7
CASRPDGSSYEQYF
TGCGCCAGCAGGCCCGACGGGAGCTCCTACGAGCAGTACTTC
>TRBV28|NA|NA|TRBJ1-3
CATQRSQDTIYF
TGTGCCACCCAGCGGAGTCAAGACACCATATATTTT
>TRBV7-9|NA|NA|TRBJ2-7
CASSSPTSPSYEQYF
TGTGCCAGCAGCTCGCCCACAAGCCCCTCCTACGAGCAGTACTTC
>TRBV9|NA|NA|TRBJ2-5
CASSVESRGTQYF
TGTGCCAGCAGCGTAGAGTCTAGGGGGACCCAGTACTTC
>TRBV28|NA|TRBD1|TRBJ2-3
CASRTGTGTDTQYF
TGTGCCAGCAGGACCGGGACAGGGACCGATACGCAGTATTTT
>TRBV18|NA|TRBD2|TRBJ2-1
CASSPSPGGHNEQFF
TGTGCCAGCTCACCGTCGCCGGGGGGGCACAATGAGCAGTTCTTC
>TRBV9|few|TRBD1|TRBJ1-1
CASSLGQGNTEAFF
TGTGCCAGCAGCTTGGGACAGGGGAACACTGAAGCTTTCTTT
>TRBV7-9|NA|NA|TRBJ2-3
CASSLAQALIDTQYF
TGTGCCAGCAGCTTAGCGCAGGCCTTGATTGATACGCAGTATTTT
>TRBV5-1|NA|NA|TRBJ2-7
CASSRRGGKNEQYF
TGCGCCAGCAGCCGAAGGGGAGGTAAGAACGAGCAGTACTTC
>TRBV4-1|NA|NA|TRBJ1-1
CASSQIGGPNTEAFF
TGCGCCAGCAGCCAAATCGGGGGGCCGAACACTGAAGCTTTCTTT
>TRBV12-5|NA|NA|TRBJ2-7
CASGPGDSYEQYF
TGTGCTAGTGGCCCAGGAGACTCCTACGAGCAGTACTTC
>TRBV18|NA|NA|TRBJ1-1
CASSPVGDTEAFF
TGTGCCAGCTCACCAGTAGGGGACACTGAAGCTTTCTTT
>TRBV15|NA|NA|TRBJ1-6
CATSTGLLEALHF
TGTGCCACCAGCACGGGCCTCTTAGAAGCCCTCCACTTT
>TRBV10-2|NA|NA|TRBJ2-2
CASTPGVDTGELFF
TGCGCCAGCACACCAGGCGTGGATACCGGGGAGCTGTTTTTT
>TRBV7-9|NA|TRBD2|TRBJ2-3
CASSLDSGRGGQTDTQYF
TGTGCCAGCAGCTTAGATAGCGGGAGGGGAGGCCAAACAGATACGCAGTATTTT
>TRBV4-1|NA|NA|TRBJ1-4
CASSLRKLFF
TGCGCCAGCAGCCTACGTAAACTGTTTTTT
>TRBV28|NA|TRBD1|TRBJ2-7
CASSYPTGGDSYEQYF
TGTGCCAGCAGTTACCCGACAGGGGGGGACTCCTACGAGCAGTACTTC
>TRBV5-1|NA|NA|TRBJ1-2
CASSPLLPGNYGYTF
TGCGCCAGCAGCCCCCTCCTACCCGGAAACTATGGCTACACCTTC
>TRBV5-1|NA|NA|TRBJ2-1
CASSRGTDSYNEQFF
TGCGCCAGCAGCCGTGGGACTGATTCCTACAATGAGCAGTTCTTC
>TRBV7-9|NA|NA|TRBJ2-5
CASSLPGSETQYF
TGTGCCAGCAGCTTACCAGGGAGCGAGACCCAGTACTTC
>TRBV7-6|once|NA|TRBJ2-1
CASSRPGSNEQFF
TGTGCCAGCAGCAGGCCCGGGAGCAATGAGCAGTTCTTC
>TRBV11-2|NA|TRBD2|TRBJ2-7
CASSPGSGGISYEQYF
TGTGCCAGCAGCCCGGGGAGCGGGGGGATCTCCTACGAGCAGTACTTC
>TRBV6-5|NA|NA|TRBJ2-2
CASSYRAAGELFF
TGTGCCAGCAGTTACAGGGCGGCCGGGGAGCTGTTTTTT
>TRBV29-1|NA|TRBD2|TRBJ2-7
CSVEDALIGTSGTYEQYF
TGCAGCGTTGAAGATGCCCTCATTGGGACTAGCGGGACCTACGAGCAGTACTTC
>TRBV27|NA|NA|TRBJ2-7
CASSYGETYEQYF
TGTGCCAGCAGTTATGGGGAAACCTACGAGCAGTACTTC
>TRBV7-9|NA|NA|TRBJ2-5
CASSLVGQRETQYF
TGTGCCAGCAGCTTAGTAGGGCAGCGGGAGACCCAGTACTTC
>TRBV2|NA|NA|TRBJ2-7
CASGTLSYEQYF
TGTGCCAGCGGGACATTGAGCTACGAGCAGTACTTC
>TRBV19|NA|NA|TRBJ2-7
CASSLRESYEQYF
TGTGCCAGTAGTCTCAGGGAGTCCTACGAGCAGTACTTC
>TRBV27|NA|NA|TRBJ2-7
CASSLGQGNYEQYF
TGTGCCAGCAGCTTAGGGCAGGGTAACTACGAGCAGTACTTC
>TRBV25-1|NA|NA|TRBJ2-5
CASRTLEPQETQYF
TGTGCCAGCAGAACACTAGAACCTCAAGAGACCCAGTACTTC
>TRBV9|NA|NA|TRBJ2-7
CASSPGGSSYEQYF
TGTGCCAGCAGCCCCGGGGGAAGCTCCTACGAGCAGTACTTC
>TRBV12-2|few|NA|TRBJ1-1
CASRSFRTGNTEAFF
TGTGCAAGTCGTTCGTTTCGGACGGGGAACACTGAAGCTTTCTTT
>TRBV6-5|NA|NA|TRBJ1-2
CASSEGLQYGYTF
TGTGCCAGCAGTGAAGGTCTACAATATGGCTACACCTTC
>TRBV27|NA|TRBD2|TRBJ2-1
CASRGAGGPINEQFF
TGTGCCAGCAGGGGAGCGGGAGGGCCGATCAATGAGCAGTTCTTC
>TRBV9|NA|TRBD2|TRBJ2-1
CASSVDGRLDEQFF
TGTGCCAGCAGCGTAGACGGGAGGCTGGATGAGCAGTTCTTC
>TRBV5-6|NA|NA|TRBJ2-7
CASSLQNYEQYF
TGTGCCAGCAGCTTGCAGAACTACGAGCAGTACTTC
>TRBV7-2|NA|NA|TRBJ1-1
CASRDRQTDTEAFF
TGTGCCAGCAGGGACCGACAGACCGACACTGAAGCTTTCTTT
>TRBV28|NA|NA|TRBJ2-7
CASSLAGSGEQYF
TGTGCCAGCAGTTTAGCCGGGTCGGGGGAGCAGTACTTC
>TRBV2|NA|NA|TRBJ2-7
CASRAGWSYEQYF
TGTGCCAGCAGGGCAGGGTGGTCCTACGAGCAGTACTTC
>TRBV15|NA|TRBD1|TRBJ1-1
CATSRVRGPENTEAFF
TGTGCCACCAGCAGAGTAAGGGGGCCGGAGAACACTGAAGCTTTCTTT
>TRBV7-9|NA|TRBD2|TRBJ2-3
CASSFGTSVWDTQYF
TGTGCCAGCAGCTTCGGGACTAGCGTATGGGATACGCAGTATTTT
>TRBV19|NA|TRBD2|TRBJ2-3
CASEPGLAPWGTQYF
TGTGCCAGCGAACCGGGACTAGCTCCCTGGGGTACGCAGTATTTT